This T cell receptor beta chain comes out of a study of early T cells in non-severe SARS-CoV-2 infection. Study context: The input, bulk RNA from unsorted whole blood, was sequenced, and chains were unpaired. Regarding the study as a whole: Private and CD4 specificities were missed by VDJdb matching, skewed to anti-spike CD8.

The CDR3 covers 14 residues. V was trimmed by 2 bases and J by 5 bases, leaving 10 bases between them. From germline, CDR1 is MNHNY and CDR2 SVGAGI (reference sequence). Individually, cDNA molecules had unique molecular identifiers attached to them. TCRdb recomputed calls from the 5' RACE reads with MiXCR, one row per CDR3 protein. The sample has approximately 76,000 distinct CDR3 sequences, roughly 12% seen once. As for this clonotype: The target antigen is unknown.

This chain uses TRBV6-6 with TRBJ1-3; tentatively, D is TRBD1 (5 bases). This sequence was found in an adult who was a healthcare worker with PCR-confirmed SARS-CoV-2 infection or an uninfected control (not recorded which). The specimen sequenced was whole blood. This CDR3 reads CASSYGGDRNTIYF. The CDR3 region has the DNA TGTGCCAGCAGTTACGGAGGGGACCGAAACACCATATATTTT.